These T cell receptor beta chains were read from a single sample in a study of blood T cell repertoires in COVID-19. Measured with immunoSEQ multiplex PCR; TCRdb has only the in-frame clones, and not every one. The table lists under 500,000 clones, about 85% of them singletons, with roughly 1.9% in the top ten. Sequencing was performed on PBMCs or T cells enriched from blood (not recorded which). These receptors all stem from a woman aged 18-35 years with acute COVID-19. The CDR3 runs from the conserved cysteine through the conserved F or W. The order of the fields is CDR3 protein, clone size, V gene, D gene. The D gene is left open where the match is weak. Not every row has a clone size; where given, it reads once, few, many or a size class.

CDR3aa: CASSVLGGRRETQYF; abundance: .; v_gene: TRBV9; d_gene: TRBD2
CDR3aa: CASSLTGRRGYTF; abundance: .; v_gene: TRBV27; d_gene: .
CDR3aa: CASSFDRVYDYTF; abundance: .; v_gene: TRBV5-4; d_gene: TRBD1
CDR3aa: CASSDPELQFF; abundance: .; v_gene: TRBV2; d_gene: .
CDR3aa: CASSSAGFTDTQYF; abundance: .; v_gene: TRBV28; d_gene: .
CDR3aa: CASSVQGYKNIQYF; abundance: .; v_gene: TRBV19; d_gene: .
CDR3aa: CASSLVWADRSAPGYTF; abundance: .; v_gene: TRBV7-2; d_gene: .
CDR3aa: CASSRTNNKNEQFF; abundance: .; v_gene: TRBV7-2; d_gene: .
CDR3aa: CASSLAGGNSYEQYF; abundance: .; v_gene: TRBV7-2; d_gene: TRBD2
CDR3aa: CASSLGFDRGTEAFF; abundance: .; v_gene: TRBV7-9; d_gene: TRBD1
CDR3aa: CASSLSGQGRDGYTF; abundance: .; v_gene: TRBV5-4; d_gene: TRBD1
CDR3aa: CASSLAGLEAGELFF; abundance: .; v_gene: TRBV5-4; d_gene: TRBD2
CDR3aa: CAISDPWDRSGNTIYF; abundance: .; v_gene: TRBV10-3; d_gene: TRBD1
CDR3aa: CASSQGTRQPQHF; abundance: once; v_gene: TRBV28; d_gene: .
CDR3aa: CASSPENPGHSSGNTIYF; abundance: .; v_gene: TRBV6-6; d_gene: .
CDR3aa: CASTADISGNTIYF; abundance: .; v_gene: TRBV10-1; d_gene: .
CDR3aa: CSASGRNDQPQHF; abundance: .; v_gene: TRBV20-1; d_gene: .
CDR3aa: CASSLRTGLSTDTQYF; abundance: .; v_gene: TRBV9; d_gene: TRBD1
CDR3aa: CASSLGGFGYEQYF; abundance: .; v_gene: TRBV5-1; d_gene: .
CDR3aa: CASSAMGGGLTEAFF; abundance: once; v_gene: TRBV6-4; d_gene: .
CDR3aa: CASRPGTGGPYEQYF; abundance: .; v_gene: TRBV28; d_gene: TRBD1
CDR3aa: CSASSGGSQPQHF; abundance: .; v_gene: TRBV20-1; d_gene: .
CDR3aa: CASSHSTSPTYNEQFF; abundance: .; v_gene: TRBV9; d_gene: TRBD2
CDR3aa: CASERTVNSPLHF; abundance: .; v_gene: TRBV23-1; d_gene: .
CDR3aa: CASLGSSYNEQFF; abundance: .; v_gene: TRBV7-9; d_gene: .
CDR3aa: CASRGGQFDTQYF; abundance: .; v_gene: TRBV12-3/TRBV12-4; d_gene: .
CDR3aa: CATSDRGGNEQYF; abundance: .; v_gene: TRBV2; d_gene: TRBD1
CDR3aa: CAGGIDRGNTEAFF; abundance: .; v_gene: TRBV23-1; d_gene: TRBD1
CDR3aa: CASSSPSGRRDYEQYF; abundance: .; v_gene: TRBV27; d_gene: TRBD2
CDR3aa: CASSPLGTGDEKLFF; abundance: .; v_gene: TRBV18; d_gene: TRBD1
CDR3aa: CASSPDRVGSPLHF; abundance: .; v_gene: TRBV18; d_gene: TRBD1
CDR3aa: CASRPQRGPYEQYF; abundance: .; v_gene: TRBV2; d_gene: TRBD2
CDR3aa: CASTQAGGDDEQFF; abundance: .; v_gene: TRBV10-1; d_gene: TRBD1
CDR3aa: CASSLGDSINTGELFF; abundance: .; v_gene: TRBV7-2; d_gene: TRBD1
CDR3aa: CASRVVQGDGYTF; abundance: .; v_gene: TRBV6-5; d_gene: TRBD1
CDR3aa: CASSPNVVAYGYTF; abundance: .; v_gene: TRBV6-5; d_gene: .
CDR3aa: CASSQEQTGGQNEQFF; abundance: .; v_gene: TRBV4-2; d_gene: TRBD1
CDR3aa: CASSAPTGFEQYF; abundance: once; v_gene: TRBV7-2; d_gene: .
CDR3aa: CASSRDRFQETQYF; abundance: .; v_gene: TRBV18; d_gene: .
CDR3aa: CASSQGPSGNVEQFF; abundance: .; v_gene: TRBV3-1/TRBV3-2; d_gene: TRBD2